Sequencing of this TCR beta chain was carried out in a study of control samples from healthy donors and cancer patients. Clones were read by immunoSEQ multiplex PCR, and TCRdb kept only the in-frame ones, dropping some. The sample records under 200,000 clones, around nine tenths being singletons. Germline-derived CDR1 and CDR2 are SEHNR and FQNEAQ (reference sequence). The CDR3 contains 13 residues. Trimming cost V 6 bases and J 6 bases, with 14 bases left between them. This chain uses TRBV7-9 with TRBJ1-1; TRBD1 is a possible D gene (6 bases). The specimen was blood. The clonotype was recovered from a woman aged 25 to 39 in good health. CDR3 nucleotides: TGTGCCAGCAGGCGTCAGGGGAGCTCTGAAGCTTTCTTT. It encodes CASRRQGSSEAFF.